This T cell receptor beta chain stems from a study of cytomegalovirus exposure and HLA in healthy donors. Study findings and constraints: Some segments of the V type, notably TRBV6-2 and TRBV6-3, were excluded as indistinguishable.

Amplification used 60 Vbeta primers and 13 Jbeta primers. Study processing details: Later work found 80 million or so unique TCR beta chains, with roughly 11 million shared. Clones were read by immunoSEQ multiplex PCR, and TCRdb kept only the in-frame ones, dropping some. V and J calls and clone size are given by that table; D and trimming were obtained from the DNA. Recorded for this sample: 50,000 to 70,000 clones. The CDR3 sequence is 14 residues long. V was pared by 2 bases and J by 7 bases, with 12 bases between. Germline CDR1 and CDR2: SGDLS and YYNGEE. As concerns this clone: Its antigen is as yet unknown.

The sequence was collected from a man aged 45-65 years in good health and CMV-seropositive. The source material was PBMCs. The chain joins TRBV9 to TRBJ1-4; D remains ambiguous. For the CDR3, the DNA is TGTGCCAGCAGCGTTTCAGGAACGAGTGAAAAACTGTTTTTT. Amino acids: CASSVSGTSEKLFF.